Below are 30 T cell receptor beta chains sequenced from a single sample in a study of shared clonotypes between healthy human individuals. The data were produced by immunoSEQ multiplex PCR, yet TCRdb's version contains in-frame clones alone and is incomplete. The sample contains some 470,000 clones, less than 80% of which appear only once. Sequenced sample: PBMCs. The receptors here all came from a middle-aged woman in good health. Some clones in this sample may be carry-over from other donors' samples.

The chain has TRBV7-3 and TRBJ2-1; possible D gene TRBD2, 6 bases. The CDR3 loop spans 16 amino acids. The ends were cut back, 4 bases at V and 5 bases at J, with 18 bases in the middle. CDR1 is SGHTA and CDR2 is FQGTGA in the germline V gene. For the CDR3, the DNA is TGTGCCAGCAGCTCCCAAACTCTAGCGACCCACAATGAGCAGTTCTTC. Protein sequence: CASSSQTLATHNEQFF. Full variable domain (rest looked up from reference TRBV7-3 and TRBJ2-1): GAGVSQTPSNKVTEKGKYVELRCDPISGHTALYWYRQSLGQGPEFLIYFQGTGAADDSGLPNDRFFAVRPEGSVSTLKIQRTERGDSAVYLCASSSQTLATHNEQFFGPGTRLTVL.

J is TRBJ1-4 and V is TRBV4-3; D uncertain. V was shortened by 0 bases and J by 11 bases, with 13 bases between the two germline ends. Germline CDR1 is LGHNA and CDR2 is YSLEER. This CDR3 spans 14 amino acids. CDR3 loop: CASSQDLVSDKLFF. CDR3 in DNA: TGCGCCAGCAGCCAAGATCTTGTATCGGACAAACTGTTTTTT.

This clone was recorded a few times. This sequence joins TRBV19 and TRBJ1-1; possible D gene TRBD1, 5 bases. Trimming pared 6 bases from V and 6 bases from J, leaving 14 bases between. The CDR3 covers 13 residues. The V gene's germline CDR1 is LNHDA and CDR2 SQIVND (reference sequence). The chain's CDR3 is CASSLTVPPEAFF. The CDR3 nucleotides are TGTGCCAGTAGCCTGACAGTCCCGCCTGAAGCTTTCTTT.

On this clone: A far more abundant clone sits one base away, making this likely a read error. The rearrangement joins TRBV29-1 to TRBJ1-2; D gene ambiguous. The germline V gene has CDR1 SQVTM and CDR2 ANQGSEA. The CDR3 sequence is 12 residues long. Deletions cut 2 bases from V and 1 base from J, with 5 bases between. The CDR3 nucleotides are TGCAGCGTTGAAAACCATAACTATGGCTACACCTTC. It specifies CSVENHNYGYTF. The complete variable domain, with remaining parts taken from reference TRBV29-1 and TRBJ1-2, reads SAVISQKPSRDICQRGTSLTIQCQVDSQVTMMFWYRQQPGQSLTLIATANQGSEATYESGFVIDKFPISRPNLTFSTLTVSNMSPEDSSIYLCSVENHNYGYTFGSGTRLTVV.

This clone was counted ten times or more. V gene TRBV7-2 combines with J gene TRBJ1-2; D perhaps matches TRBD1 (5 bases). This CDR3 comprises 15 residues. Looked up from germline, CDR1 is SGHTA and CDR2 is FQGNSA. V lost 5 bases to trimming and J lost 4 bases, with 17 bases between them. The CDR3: CASSQNSGVVYGYTF. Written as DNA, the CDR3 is TGTGCCAGCAGCCAGAACTCGGGGGTAGTCTATGGCTACACCTTC.

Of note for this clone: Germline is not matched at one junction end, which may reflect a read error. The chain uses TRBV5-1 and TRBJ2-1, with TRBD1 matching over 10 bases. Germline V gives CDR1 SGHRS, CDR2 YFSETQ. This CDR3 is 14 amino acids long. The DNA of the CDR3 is TGCGCCAGCAGTTTGGACAGGGGGTACAATGAGCAGTTCTTC. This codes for CASSLDRGYNEQFF.

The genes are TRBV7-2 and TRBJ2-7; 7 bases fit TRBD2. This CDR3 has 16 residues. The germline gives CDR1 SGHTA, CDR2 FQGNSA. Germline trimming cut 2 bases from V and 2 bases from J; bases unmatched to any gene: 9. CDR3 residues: CASSLSFPSGAYEQYF. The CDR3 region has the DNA TGTGCCAGCAGCTTAAGTTTCCCTAGCGGAGCCTACGAGCAGTACTTC.

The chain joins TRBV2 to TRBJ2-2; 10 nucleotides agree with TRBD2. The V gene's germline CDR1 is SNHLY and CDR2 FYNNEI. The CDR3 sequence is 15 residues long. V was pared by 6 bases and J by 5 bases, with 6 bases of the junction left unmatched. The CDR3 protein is CASRNLAGVTGELFF. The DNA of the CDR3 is TGTGCCAGCAGGAACCTAGCGGGAGTAACCGGGGAGCTGTTTTTT.

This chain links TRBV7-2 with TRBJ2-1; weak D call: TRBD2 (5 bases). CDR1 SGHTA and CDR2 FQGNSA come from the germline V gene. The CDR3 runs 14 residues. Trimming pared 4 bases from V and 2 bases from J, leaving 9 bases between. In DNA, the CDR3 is TGTGCCAGCAGCTCCGAGACTACCTACAATGAGCAGTTCTTC. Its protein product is CASSSETTYNEQFF.

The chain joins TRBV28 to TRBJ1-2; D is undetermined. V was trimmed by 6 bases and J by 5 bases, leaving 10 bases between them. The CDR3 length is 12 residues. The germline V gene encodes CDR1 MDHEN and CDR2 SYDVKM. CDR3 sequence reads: CASSNDTYGYTF. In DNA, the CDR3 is TGTGCCAGCAGCAACGACACGTATGGCTACACCTTC.

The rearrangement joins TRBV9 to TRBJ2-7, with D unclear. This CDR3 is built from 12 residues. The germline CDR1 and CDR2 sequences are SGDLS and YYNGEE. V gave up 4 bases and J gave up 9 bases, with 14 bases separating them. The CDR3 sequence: CASSPNVHGQYF. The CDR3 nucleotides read TGTGCCAGCAGCCCAAACGTTCACGGGCAGTACTTC. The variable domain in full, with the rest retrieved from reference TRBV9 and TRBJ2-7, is DSGVTQTPKHLITATGQRVTLRCSPRSGDLSVYWYQQSLDQGLQFLIQYYNGEERAKGNILERFSAQQFPDLHSELNLSSLELGDSALYFCASSPNVHGQYFGPGTRLTVT.

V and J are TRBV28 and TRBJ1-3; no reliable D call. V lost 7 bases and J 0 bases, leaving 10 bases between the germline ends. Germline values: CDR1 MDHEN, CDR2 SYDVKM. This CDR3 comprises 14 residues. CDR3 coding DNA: TGTGCCAGCATTGCTGTGGGCTCTGGAAACACCATATATTTT. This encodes CASIAVGSGNTIYF. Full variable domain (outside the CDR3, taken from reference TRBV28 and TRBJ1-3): DVKVTQSSRYLVKRTGEKVFLECVQDMDHENMFWYRQDPGLGLRLIYFSYDVKMKEKGDIPEGYSVSREKKERFSLILESASTNQTSMYLCASIAVGSGNTIYFGEGSWLTVV.

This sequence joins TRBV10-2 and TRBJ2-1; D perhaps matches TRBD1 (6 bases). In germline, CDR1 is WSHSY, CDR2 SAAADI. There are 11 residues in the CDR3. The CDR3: CSTGMVNEQFF. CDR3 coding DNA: TGCTCTACAGGGATGGTCAATGAGCAGTTCTTC.

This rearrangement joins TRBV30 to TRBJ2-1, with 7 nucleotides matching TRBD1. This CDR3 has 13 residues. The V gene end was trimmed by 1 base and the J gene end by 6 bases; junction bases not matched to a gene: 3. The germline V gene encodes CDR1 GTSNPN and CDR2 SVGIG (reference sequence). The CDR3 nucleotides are TGTGCCTGGAGTGAGGGGGCGGTCAATGAGCAGTTCTTC. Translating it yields CAWSEGAVNEQFF.

CDR3 loop: CASSLVERPNNEQFF. DNA for the CDR3: TGTGCCAGCAGCTTAGTGGAGCGGCCAAACAATGAGCAGTTCTTC. The genes are TRBV7-8 and TRBJ2-1; D perhaps matches TRBD2 (5 bases). Germline lookup yields CDR1 SGHVS and CDR2 FQNEAQ. This CDR3 has 15 residues. V lost 1 base and J 5 bases, leaving 12 bases between the germline ends.

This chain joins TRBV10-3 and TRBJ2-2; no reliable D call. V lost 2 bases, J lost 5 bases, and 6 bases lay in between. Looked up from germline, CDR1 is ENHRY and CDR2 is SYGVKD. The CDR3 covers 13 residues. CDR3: CAISEQTTGELFF. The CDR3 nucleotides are TGTGCCATCAGTGAGCAGACAACCGGGGAGCTGTTTTTT.

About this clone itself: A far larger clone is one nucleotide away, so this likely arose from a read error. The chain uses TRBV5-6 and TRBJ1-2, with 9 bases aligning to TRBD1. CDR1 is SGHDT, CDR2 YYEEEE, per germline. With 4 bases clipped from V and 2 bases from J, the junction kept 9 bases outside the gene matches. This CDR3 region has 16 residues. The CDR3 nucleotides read TGTGCCAGCAGCGATTTGGGACAGGGATGGAACTATGGCTACACCTTC. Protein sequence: CASSDLGQGWNYGYTF.

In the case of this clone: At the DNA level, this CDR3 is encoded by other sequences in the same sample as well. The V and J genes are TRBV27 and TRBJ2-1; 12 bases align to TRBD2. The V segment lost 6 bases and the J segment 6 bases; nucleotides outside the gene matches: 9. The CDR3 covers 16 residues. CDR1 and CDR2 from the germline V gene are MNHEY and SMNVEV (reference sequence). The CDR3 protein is CASSTLAGGGPNEQFF. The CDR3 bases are TGTGCCAGCAGCACACTAGCGGGAGGAGGACCCAATGAGCAGTTCTTC.

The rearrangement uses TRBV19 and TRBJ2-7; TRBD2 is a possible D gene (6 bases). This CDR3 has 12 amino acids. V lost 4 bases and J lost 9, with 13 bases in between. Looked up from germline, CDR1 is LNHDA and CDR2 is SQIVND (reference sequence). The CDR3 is CASSTRESGQYF. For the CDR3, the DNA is TGTGCCAGTAGTACCCGGGAGTCGGGGCAGTACTTC.

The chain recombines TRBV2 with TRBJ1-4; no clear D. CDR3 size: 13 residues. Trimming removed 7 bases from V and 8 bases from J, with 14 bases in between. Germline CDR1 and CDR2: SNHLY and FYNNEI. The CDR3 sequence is CASTARVGEKLFF. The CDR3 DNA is TGTGCCAGCACTGCTAGGGTGGGAGAAAAACTGTTTTTT.

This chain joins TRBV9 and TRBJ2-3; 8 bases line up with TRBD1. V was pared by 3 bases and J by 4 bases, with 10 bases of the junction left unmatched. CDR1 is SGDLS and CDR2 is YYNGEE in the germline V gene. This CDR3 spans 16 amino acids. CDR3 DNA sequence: TGTGCCAGCAGCGCCGCAGGGGGCCGACTCCCAGATACGCAGTATTTT. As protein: CASSAAGGRLPDTQYF.

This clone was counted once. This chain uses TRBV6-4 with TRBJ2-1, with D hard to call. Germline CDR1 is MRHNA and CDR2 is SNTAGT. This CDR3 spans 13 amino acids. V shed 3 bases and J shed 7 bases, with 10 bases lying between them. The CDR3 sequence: CASSEGNWNEQFF. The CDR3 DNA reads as TGTGCCAGCAGTGAAGGAAATTGGAATGAGCAGTTCTTC.

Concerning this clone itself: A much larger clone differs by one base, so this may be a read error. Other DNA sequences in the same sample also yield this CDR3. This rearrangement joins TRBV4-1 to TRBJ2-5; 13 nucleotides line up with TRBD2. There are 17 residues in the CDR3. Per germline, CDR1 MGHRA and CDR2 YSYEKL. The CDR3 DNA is TGCGCCAGCAGCCAAGACGGACTAGCGGGAGTTCGAGAGACTCAGTACTTC. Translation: CASSQDGLAGVRETQYF.

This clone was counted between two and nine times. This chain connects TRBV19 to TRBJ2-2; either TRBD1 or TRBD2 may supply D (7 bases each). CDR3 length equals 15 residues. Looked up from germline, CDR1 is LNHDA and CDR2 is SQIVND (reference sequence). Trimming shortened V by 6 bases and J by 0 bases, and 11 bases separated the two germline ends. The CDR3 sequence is CASRGGTANTGELFF. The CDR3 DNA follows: TGTGCCAGTAGGGGGGGGACAGCGAACACCGGGGAGCTGTTTTTT.

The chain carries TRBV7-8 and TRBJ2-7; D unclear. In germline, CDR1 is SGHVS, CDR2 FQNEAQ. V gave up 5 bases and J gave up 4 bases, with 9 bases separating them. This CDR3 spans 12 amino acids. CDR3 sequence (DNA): TGTGCCAGCAGCCTTAGCAGATACGAGCAGTACTTC. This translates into CASSLSRYEQYF.

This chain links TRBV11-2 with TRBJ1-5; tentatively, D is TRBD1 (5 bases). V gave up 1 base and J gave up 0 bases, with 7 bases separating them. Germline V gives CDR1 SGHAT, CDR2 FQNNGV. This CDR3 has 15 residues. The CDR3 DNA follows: TGTGCCAGCAGCTTAGCAGGGTATAGCAATCAGCCCCAGCATTTT. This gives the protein CASSLAGYSNQPQHF.

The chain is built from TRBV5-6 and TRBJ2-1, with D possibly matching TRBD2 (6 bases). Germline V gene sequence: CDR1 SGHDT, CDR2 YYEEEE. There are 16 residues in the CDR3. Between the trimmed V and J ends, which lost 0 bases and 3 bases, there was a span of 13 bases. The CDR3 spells CASSLGVDSGYNEQFF. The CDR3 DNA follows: TGTGCCAGCAGCTTGGGTGTTGATAGCGGCTACAATGAGCAGTTCTTC.

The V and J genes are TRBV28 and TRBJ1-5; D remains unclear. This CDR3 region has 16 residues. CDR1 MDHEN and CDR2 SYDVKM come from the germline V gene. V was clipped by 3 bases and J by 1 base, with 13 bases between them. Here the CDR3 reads CASSLRSAQSNQPQHF. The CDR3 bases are TGTGCCAGCAGTTTGAGGTCGGCACAGAGCAATCAGCCCCAGCATTTT.

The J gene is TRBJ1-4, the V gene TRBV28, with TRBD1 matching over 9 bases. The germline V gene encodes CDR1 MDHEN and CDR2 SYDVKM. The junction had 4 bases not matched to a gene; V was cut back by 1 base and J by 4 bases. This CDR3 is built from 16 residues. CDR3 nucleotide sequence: TGTGCCAGCAGTTTATTCCAGACAGGGGGTAATGAAAAACTGTTTTTT. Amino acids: CASSLFQTGGNEKLFF.

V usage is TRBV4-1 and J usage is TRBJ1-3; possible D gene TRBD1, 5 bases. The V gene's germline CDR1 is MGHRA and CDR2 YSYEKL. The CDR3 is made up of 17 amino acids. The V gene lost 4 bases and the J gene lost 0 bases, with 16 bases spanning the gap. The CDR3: CASSRQGLVLSGNTIYF. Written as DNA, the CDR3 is TGCGCCAGCAGCCGTCAGGGTCTAGTACTCTCTGGAAACACCATATATTTT.